Below, 14 T cell receptor beta chains from the same sample are listed, as sequenced in a study of tumor-infiltrating lymphocytes in glioblastoma multiforme (dated by TCRdb to between 2016 and 2019). The sequencing machine was an Illumina HiSeq 2500. TCRB libraries were built from RNA via three nested multiplex PCR rounds using a modified ARM-PCR protocol with multiple V-beta primers and a C-beta primer. TCRdb's own reprocessing of the public reads used fastp at Q25 and MiXCR and kept productive beta chains. For every CDR3 protein sequence, its rows merge into one entry that carries the most common genes and DNA. This sample lists about 13,000 distinct CDR3 sequences; 64% were detected once. The top ten clones comprise around 30% of the sample. The sequenced sample consisted of brain tumor tissue. Receptor source: a male donor with glioblastoma.

For this clonotype: This CDR3 is missing its conserved last phenylalanine or tryptophan, likely due to a read error. The chain uses TRBV10-2 and TRBJ2-5; TRBD1 or TRBD2 may be the D gene (5 bases each). Germline V gene lookup returns CDR1 WSHSY and CDR2 SAAADI. The CDR3 totals 16 residues. Trimming shortened V by 4 bases and J by 2 bases, and 17 bases separated the two germline ends. Written as DNA, the CDR3 is TGCGCCAGCAGTGGCTTGAGGGGCGGACTTCAAGAGACCCAGTACTAC. Translated, it gives CASSGLRGGLQETQYY.

This clonotype was seen once. The CDR3 loop reads CAISPVADQETQYF. DNA for the CDR3: TGTGCCATCAGTCCCGTCGCGGACCAAGAGACCCAGTACTTC. The chain has TRBV10-3 and TRBJ2-5; D unclear. Germline V gene lookup returns CDR1 ENHRY and CDR2 SYGVKD. V lost 5 bases and J 0 bases, leaving 10 bases between the germline ends. The CDR3 runs to 14 residues.

This clonotype was observed many times. This sequence joins TRBV2 and TRBJ1-2, with 7 bases lining up with TRBD1. Per the germline V gene, CDR1 is SNHLY and CDR2 is FYNNEI. This CDR3 comprises 14 residues. J was trimmed by 3 bases and V by 6 bases; bases with no gene match: 7. The CDR3 here is CASSAQGKDYGYTF. CDR3 DNA: TGTGCCAGCAGCGCACAGGGGAAGGACTATGGCTACACCTTC. The full variable domain, with the rest looked up from reference TRBV2 and TRBJ1-2, is EPEVTQTPSHQVTQMGQEVILRCVPISNHLYFYWYRQILGQKVEFLVSFYNNEISEKSEIFDDQFSVERPDGSNFTLKIRSTKLEDSAMYFCASSAQGKDYGYTFGSGTRLTVV.

This clonotype came up a few times. This chain links TRBV29-1 with TRBJ1-2, with a possible D match to TRBD1 (6 bases). Trimming stripped 5 bases from V and 3 bases from J, with 10 bases between. The CDR3 consists of 12 residues. Looked up from germline, CDR1 is SQVTM and CDR2 is ANQGSEA. Here the CDR3 reads CSVRDIDYGYTF. CDR3 nucleotide sequence: TGCAGCGTTCGGGACATAGACTATGGCTACACCTTC.

Points on this clonotype: One end of the junction varies from germline; a read error may be responsible. The chain combines TRBV10-2 with TRBJ1-3, with D possibly being TRBD1 (6 bases). The CDR3 is 16 residues long. Germline lookup yields CDR1 WSHSY and CDR2 SAAADI. The CDR3 is CASSEIRGASGNTIHF. The DNA of the CDR3 is TGCGCCAGCAGTGAAATCCGGGGGGCCTCTGGAAACACCATACATTTT.

This chain joins TRBV11-2 and TRBJ2-3; D perhaps matches TRBD2 (6 bases). Germline lookup yields CDR1 SGHAT and CDR2 FQNNGV. The V end was cut by 2 bases, the J end by 2 bases, with 8 bases between. CDR3 length: 14 residues. CDR3 nucleotide sequence: TGTGCCAGCAGCTTAACGGGGGTCACAGATACGCAGTATTTT. Its protein product is CASSLTGVTDTQYF. Full variable domain (outside the CDR3, taken from reference TRBV11-2 and TRBJ2-3): EAGVAQSPRYKIIEKRQSVAFWCNPISGHATLYWYQQILGQGPKLLIQFQNNGVVDDSQLPKDRFSAERLKGVDSTLKIQPAKLEDSAVYLCASSLTGVTDTQYFGPGTRLTVL.

This clonotype has ten or more counts. A read error may explain this, as a much larger clone is one base away. The chain uses TRBV6-1 and TRBJ2-7, with D perhaps given as TRBD1 or TRBD2 (6 bases each). The CDR3 is 15 residues long. Germline V gene lookup returns CDR1 MNHNS and CDR2 SASEGT. In DNA form, the CDR3 reads TGTGCCAGCTTCCTAGATGGGGGGCACTCCCACGAGCAGTACTTC. This codes for CASFLDGGHSHEQYF.

This clonotype is a singleton in its sample. Because the CDR3's place on the DNA is in doubt, the DNA is left out and the CDR3 is given as listed by TCRdb. This chain uses TRBV12-3 or TRBV12-4 with TRBJ2-2; the table gives TRBD2 as D, unverified against the DNA. Both ends counted, the CDR3 spans 15 residues. CDR3 region: CASSASGRAAGSCFF.

This clonotype rates as medium-sized. V is TRBV6-1 and J is TRBJ2-7, with 7 positions matching TRBD1. V lost 7 bases to trimming and J lost 1 base; unmatched junction nucleotides: 7. There are 14 residues in the CDR3. Per germline, CDR1 MNHNS and CDR2 SASEGT. The CDR3 spells CASKQGRQSYEQYF. The CDR3 nucleotides read TGTGCCAGCAAACAGGGGCGTCAGTCCTACGAGCAGTACTTC.

As to this clonotype: The junction does not match germline at one end; this may be a read error. The chain is built from TRBV13 and TRBJ2-2; D might be TRBD2 (6 bases). Germline CDR1 PRHDT, CDR2 FYEKMQ (reference sequence). The CDR3 runs 16 residues. CDR3 DNA sequence: TGTGCCAGCAGCCCAAAGACAAGGGAGGACACCGTGGAGCTGTTTTTT. Translated, it gives CASSPKTREDTVELFF.

This clonotype has a count of ten or more. The V gene is TRBV29-1, the J gene TRBJ2-5; D is perhaps TRBD1 or TRBD2 (7 bases each). Trimming left V 3 bases short and J 4 bases short, with 18 bases between. Germline CDR1 and CDR2: SQVTM and ANQGSEA. The CDR3 runs to 15 residues. Written as DNA, the CDR3 is TGCAGCGTTGAGGGGGACAGAGGGAGGGCAGAGACCCAGTACTTC. Its protein is CSVEGDRGRAETQYF. The full variable domain, its missing parts supplied by reference TRBV29-1 and TRBJ2-5, is SAVISQKPSRDICQRGTSLTIQCQVDSQVTMMFWYRQQPGQSLTLIATANQGSEATYESGFVIDKFPISRPNLTFSTLTVSNMSPEDSSIYLCSVEGDRGRAETQYFGPGTRLLVL.

The chain carries TRBV5-4 and TRBJ2-7; either TRBD1 or TRBD2 may fit D (5 bases each). V was clipped by 3 bases and J by 5 bases, with 15 bases between them. This CDR3 region has 14 residues. The germline CDR1 and CDR2 sequences are SGHNT and YYREEE (reference sequence). The CDR3 loop reads CASSWGTNGDEQYF. CDR3 sequence (DNA): TGTGCCAGCAGCTGGGGGACCAACGGGGACGAGCAGTACTTC.

A word on this clonotype: Mismatch with germline at one junction end may stem from a read error. The chain is built from TRBV11-2 and TRBJ2-5; D is unresolved. The germline gives CDR1 SGHAT, CDR2 FQNNGV. The CDR3 sequence is 14 residues long. CDR3 protein: CASSLGPGLETQCF. CDR3 in DNA: TGTGCCAGCAGCTTAGGCCCGGGCCTGGAGACCCAGTGCTTC.

This clonotype was picked up many times. This chain joins TRBV7-9 and TRBJ1-1; weak D call: TRBD1 (5 bases). V lost 6 bases to trimming and J lost 3 bases, with 11 bases between them. The CDR3 has 13 amino acids. CDR1 and CDR2 from the germline V gene are SEHNR and FQNEAQ (reference sequence). CDR3 region: CASSRRGYTEAFF. DNA of the CDR3: TGTGCCAGCAGTCGTCGGGGCTACACTGAAGCTTTCTTT.